The rows below give T cell receptor beta chains drawn from one sample of a study of PD-L1 blockade in urothelial cancer. This table comes from immunoSEQ multiplex PCR, and its TCRdb copy is limited to in-frame clones, with some not included. In the table there are 46,000 or so clones, 87% of which are singletons. The sequencing used PBMCs, collected around atezolizumab (anti-PD-L1) treatment. These receptors all stem from a man between 60 and 75 years old with urothelial cancer. Each CDR3 is given with its conserved first and last residue. Fields, in order: V gene, clone size, D gene, J gene, CDR3 protein, CDR3 DNA. D genes are given only for firm matches. The size of a clone is reported for some rows only, either as once, few or many, or as a class for expanded clones.

V gene: TRBV19
clone size: -
D gene: TRBD1
J gene: TRBJ1-5
CDR3 protein: CASSIKGQYNQPQHF
CDR3 DNA: TGTGCCAGTAGTATAAAGGGACAGTACAATCAGCCCCAGCATTTT

V gene: TRBV2
clone size: once
D gene: -
J gene: TRBJ2-3
CDR3 protein: CASRDSSDTDTQYF
CDR3 DNA: TGTGCCAGCAGGGACAGTTCGGATACAGATACGCAGTATTTT

V gene: TRBV7-2
clone size: -
D gene: TRBD2
J gene: TRBJ2-1
CDR3 protein: CASSSPTGTSGYNEQFF
CDR3 DNA: TGTGCCAGCAGCTCTCCAACCGGGACTAGCGGCTACAATGAGCAGTTCTTC

V gene: TRBV5-4
clone size: -
D gene: TRBD1
J gene: TRBJ2-7
CDR3 protein: CASSYDRGHEQYF
CDR3 DNA: TGTGCCAGCAGCTACGACAGGGGCCACGAGCAGTACTTC

V gene: TRBV29-1
clone size: -
D gene: -
J gene: TRBJ2-5
CDR3 protein: CSVMGGQETQYF
CDR3 DNA: TGCAGCGTTATGGGGGGACAAGAGACCCAGTACTTC

V gene: TRBV2
clone size: -
D gene: -
J gene: TRBJ2-3
CDR3 protein: CASSELQGFTDTQYF
CDR3 DNA: TGTGCCAGCAGTGAATTACAGGGTTTCACAGATACGCAGTATTTT

V gene: TRBV2
clone size: -
D gene: TRBD1
J gene: TRBJ2-6
CDR3 protein: CASYRGLAGANVLTF
CDR3 DNA: TGTGCCAGCTACAGGGGATTAGCTGGGGCCAACGTCCTGACTTTC

V gene: TRBV5-1
clone size: -
D gene: -
J gene: TRBJ1-2
CDR3 protein: CASSLLGEENYGYTF
CDR3 DNA: TGCGCCAGCAGCTTGTTAGGGGAAGAAAACTATGGCTACACCTTC

V gene: TRBV19
clone size: -
D gene: TRBD1
J gene: TRBJ2-1
CDR3 protein: CASTPDRGHNNEQFF
CDR3 DNA: TGTGCCAGTACCCCCGACAGGGGGCACAACAATGAGCAGTTCTTC

V gene: TRBV2
clone size: -
D gene: -
J gene: TRBJ1-6
CDR3 protein: CASSGGRNYNSPLHF
CDR3 DNA: TGTGCCAGCAGTGGAGGGCGGAACTATAATTCACCCCTCCACTTT

V gene: TRBV10-3
clone size: few
D gene: TRBD1
J gene: TRBJ1-2
CDR3 protein: CAIRTDRGKDGYTF
CDR3 DNA: TGTGCCATCAGGACGGACAGGGGCAAGGATGGCTACACCTTC

V gene: TRBV5-1
clone size: -
D gene: -
J gene: TRBJ2-3
CDR3 protein: CASSLIGENTDTQYF
CDR3 DNA: TGCGCCAGCAGCCTCATCGGGGAGAACACAGATACGCAGTATTTT

V gene: TRBV2
clone size: -
D gene: TRBD1
J gene: TRBJ1-6
CDR3 protein: CASSLGQGMRSPLHF
CDR3 DNA: TGTGCCAGCAGCCTGGGACAGGGTATGCGTTCACCCCTCCACTTT

V gene: TRBV5-1
clone size: -
D gene: -
J gene: TRBJ2-1
CDR3 protein: CASSGHNEQFF
CDR3 DNA: TGCGCCAGCAGCGGGCACAATGAGCAGTTCTTC

V gene: TRBV5-1
clone size: -
D gene: -
J gene: TRBJ1-6
CDR3 protein: CASSLRQPGASYNSPLHF
CDR3 DNA: TGCGCCAGCAGCTTGCGGCAGCCTGGAGCTTCCTATAATTCACCCCTCCACTTT

V gene: TRBV6-6
clone size: -
D gene: -
J gene: TRBJ2-7
CDR3 protein: CASRQGGNPYEQYF
CDR3 DNA: TGTGCCAGCAGGCAGGGAGGTAACCCCTACGAGCAGTACTTC

V gene: TRBV7-9
clone size: once
D gene: TRBD1
J gene: TRBJ1-3
CDR3 protein: CASSYHSFTGGSGNTIYF
CDR3 DNA: TGTGCCAGCAGCTACCATTCCTTTACAGGGGGCTCTGGAAACACCATATATTTT

V gene: TRBV11-2
clone size: -
D gene: -
J gene: TRBJ2-5
CDR3 protein: CASSLASPGQETQYF
CDR3 DNA: TGTGCCAGCAGCTTAGCGAGCCCGGGCCAAGAGACCCAGTACTTC

V gene: TRBV25-1
clone size: -
D gene: TRBD1
J gene: TRBJ2-1
CDR3 protein: CASSEKRGLNEQFF
CDR3 DNA: TGTGCCAGCAGTGAAAAAAGGGGGCTAAATGAGCAGTTCTTC

V gene: TRBV7-9
clone size: -
D gene: -
J gene: TRBJ1-6
CDR3 protein: CASSPQGFNSPLHF
CDR3 DNA: TGTGCCAGCAGCCCGCAGGGGTTTAATTCACCCCTCCACTTT

V gene: TRBV19
clone size: -
D gene: -
J gene: TRBJ2-1
CDR3 protein: CASSIARTVNEQFF
CDR3 DNA: TGTGCCAGTAGTATAGCTCGGACAGTCAATGAGCAGTTCTTC

V gene: TRBV15
clone size: -
D gene: -
J gene: TRBJ1-1
CDR3 protein: CATSRGDQLRGTEAFF
CDR3 DNA: TGTGCCACCAGCAGAGGAGATCAATTGAGAGGCACTGAAGCTTTCTTT

V gene: TRBV10-3
clone size: -
D gene: TRBD2
J gene: TRBJ2-3
CDR3 protein: CAISRRGGEDTQYF
CDR3 DNA: TGTGCCATCAGTCGTCGGGGAGGGGAAGATACGCAGTATTTT

V gene: TRBV7-2
clone size: -
D gene: TRBD2
J gene: TRBJ2-1
CDR3 protein: CASSQGTSGGQQFF
CDR3 DNA: TGTGCCAGCAGCCAAGGGACTAGCGGCGGTCAGCAGTTCTTC

V gene: TRBV30
clone size: -
D gene: -
J gene: TRBJ1-2
CDR3 protein: CAWRGGVGYTF
CDR3 DNA: TGTGCCTGGAGAGGGGGAGTAGGCTACACCTTC

V gene: TRBV10-3
clone size: -
D gene: -
J gene: TRBJ2-3
CDR3 protein: CAISEFEGQGGTDTQYF
CDR3 DNA: TGTGCCATCAGTGAGTTCGAGGGGCAGGGGGGTACAGATACGCAGTATTTT

V gene: TRBV4-3
clone size: once
D gene: -
J gene: TRBJ2-5
CDR3 protein: CASRGLEETQYF
CDR3 DNA: TGCGCCAGCCGAGGACTGGAAGAGACCCAGTACTTC

V gene: TRBV6-5
clone size: -
D gene: -
J gene: TRBJ2-2
CDR3 protein: CASTRLGTGELFF
CDR3 DNA: TGTGCCAGCACCAGACTAGGAACCGGGGAGCTGTTTTTT

V gene: TRBV4-1
clone size: -
D gene: -
J gene: TRBJ2-7
CDR3 protein: CASSQGGSSYEQYF
CDR3 DNA: TGCGCCAGCAGCCAAGGCGGCTCCTCCTACGAGCAGTACTTC